The following is a TCR beta chain sequence with its context. The sample originates from a study of blood T cell repertoires in COVID-19. Germline V CDR1 and CDR2: SGHNT, YYREEE (reference sequence). V lost 4 bases and J lost 16; bases outside the gene matches: 11. This CDR3 comprises 13 residues. Sequencing was performed with immunoSEQ multiplex PCR; in TCRdb, only in-frame clones are kept and a portion is missing. The sample has about 210,000 clones; more than 75% are singletons. All enrollees were about 18 to 90 years old and from approximately 24 US areas. The study assigned cohorts using participant-reported clinical history.

This receptor was taken from a man aged 25 to 45 in a cohort exposed to, infected with or recovered from COVID-19 (not recorded which). V usage is TRBV5-4 and J usage is TRBJ2-1; TRBD1 aligns across 10 bases. The sequencing sample was made of PBMCs or T cells enriched from blood (not recorded which). The CDR3 spells CASSLGPGQGIFF. The CDR3 DNA is TGTGCCAGCAGCCTAGGGCCGGGACAGGGGATATTCTTC.